Shown below are 25 T cell receptor beta chains from a single sample sequenced in a study of T cells in Graves' hyperthyroidism and ophthalmopathy. Amplified TCR beta CDR3 regions derived from RNA transcripts. HTBI primers drove first-round RT-PCR of the TCR CDR3. TCRdb re-derived calls from the multiplex PCR reads in MiXCR, one entry per CDR3 protein. The sample holds some 250,000 distinct CDR3 sequences; nearly 15% are singletons and the top ten take about 33%. The sequencing input was blood. The receptors come from a woman in her forties or fifties with Graves' hyperthyroidism that later progressed to Graves' ophthalmopathy.

V is TRBV28 and J is TRBJ2-5; 9 nucleotides line up with TRBD2. Germline CDR1 and CDR2: MDHEN and SYDVKM. The trim removed 4 bases at V and 9 bases at J, leaving 15 bases unmatched. The CDR3 runs 16 residues. Here the CDR3 DNA reads TGTGCCAGCAGTTCACTTCCCGGGACTAGCTATATCCCCCAGTACTTC. It translates to CASSSLPGTSYIPQYF. Full variable domain (outside the CDR3, taken from reference TRBV28 and TRBJ2-5): DVKVTQSSRYLVKRTGEKVFLECVQDMDHENMFWYRQDPGLGLRLIYFSYDVKMKEKGDIPEGYSVSREKKERFSLILESASTNQTSMYLCASSSLPGTSYIPQYFGPGTRLLVL.

In this sample, this clonotype turned up many times. The chain has TRBV7-9 and TRBJ2-3; 14 bases match TRBD2. Germline values: CDR1 SEHNR, CDR2 FQNEAQ (reference sequence). The CDR3 is 15 amino acids. Trimming cost V 6 bases and J 4 bases; bases outside gene matches: 3. As DNA, the CDR3 is TGTGCCAGCAGAGTGGGACTAGCGGGAGCAGATACGCAGTATTTT. This sequence encodes CASRVGLAGADTQYF.

This clonotype was picked up many times. V usage is TRBV2 and J usage is TRBJ2-1; 10 bases match TRBD2. The CDR3 contains 14 residues. With V trimmed by 7 bases and J by 9 bases, 9 bases remained unmatched. Looked up from germline, CDR1 is SNHLY and CDR2 is FYNNEI. The DNA of the CDR3 is TGTGCCAGCACATTACTAGCGGGATCCAGTGAGCAGTTCTTC. It encodes CASTLLAGSSEQFF.

The table lists this clonotype with many counts. The J gene is TRBJ1-2, the V gene TRBV18; a possible D gene is TRBD1 (6 bases). The CDR3 is 13 amino acids. V shed 5 bases and J shed 5 bases, with 12 bases lying between them. Germline lookup yields CDR1 KGHSH and CDR2 LQKENI. The CDR3 here is CASSTRQDYGYTF. The DNA of the CDR3 is TGTGCCAGCTCAACGCGACAGGATTATGGCTACACCTTC. The variable domain in full, completed from reference TRBV18 and TRBJ1-2, reads NAGVMQNPRHLVRRRGQEARLRCSPMKGHSHVYWYRQLPEEGLKFMVYLQKENIIDESGMPKERFSAEFPKEGPSILRIQQVVRGDSAAYFCASSTRQDYGYTFGSGTRLTVV.

Many counts were recorded for this clonotype. CDR3 protein: CSARGTGGEDTEAFF. CDR3 coding DNA: TGCAGTGCTAGAGGGACAGGGGGCGAAGACACTGAAGCTTTCTTT. The chain joins TRBV20-1 to TRBJ1-1; TRBD1 aligns across 11 bases. V was clipped by 1 base and J by 3 bases; unmatched bases: 4. The CDR3 is 15 amino acids. In germline, CDR1 is DFQATT, CDR2 SNEGSKA (reference sequence).

This clonotype came up many times. The rearrangement uses TRBV20-1 and TRBJ2-7, with D perhaps matching TRBD1 (5 bases). V dropped 3 bases and J dropped 4 bases, with 10 bases sitting between them. This CDR3 spans 12 amino acids. The V gene's germline CDR1 is DFQATT and CDR2 SNEGSKA (reference sequence). The CDR3 loop reads CSASRQTYEQYF. The CDR3 nucleotides read TGCAGTGCTAGTAGACAGACTTACGAGCAGTACTTC.

This clonotype was seen repeatedly, ten times or more. This chain joins TRBV7-2 and TRBJ2-7; TRBD2 agrees at 10 bases. This CDR3 is 17 amino acids long. Losses at the gene ends were 3 bases for V and 2 bases for J; bases not matched to a gene: 10. The germline gives CDR1 SGHTA, CDR2 FQGNSA. The DNA for the CDR3 is TGTGCCAGCAGCTTGGGGCCTAGCGGGAGTAACGCCTACGAGCAGTACTTC. It codes for CASSLGPSGSNAYEQYF.

This clonotype was seen ten or more times. This sequence joins TRBV7-9 and TRBJ2-6; TRBD1 is a possible D gene (5 bases). CDR1 SEHNR and CDR2 FQNEAQ come from the germline V gene (reference sequence). V was clipped by 5 bases and J by 2 bases, with 10 bases between them. The CDR3 extends over 15 amino acids. This CDR3 is CASSQQVPGANVLTF. CDR3 DNA: TGTGCCAGCAGCCAACAGGTCCCTGGGGCCAACGTCCTGACTTTC.

This clonotype was picked up many times. The chain uses TRBV5-1 and TRBJ1-1; tentatively, D is TRBD1 (6 bases). V was pared by 0 bases and J by 1 base, with 13 bases between. The CDR3 consists of 16 residues. Germline V gene data show CDR1 as SGHRS and CDR2 as YFSETQ. The DNA of the CDR3 is TGCGCCAGCAGCTTGGAGGGGGTATGGCGGAACACTGAAGCTTTCTTT. It is translated as CASSLEGVWRNTEAFF.

This clonotype was seen more than once but under ten times. The germline gene is not matched at one end of the junction; a read error may be the cause. This chain uses TRBV27 with TRBJ2-7; 8 bases fit TRBD1. Germline CDR1 reads MNHEY; CDR2 reads SMNVEV (reference sequence). The CDR3 runs 15 residues. The CDR3 DNA is TGTGTCAGCAGTTCGTCCTTCAGGGGGCTCGACGAGCAGTACTTC. It translates to CVSSSSFRGLDEQYF.

This clonotype was detected many times. The chain uses TRBV28 and TRBJ2-2; tentative D call: TRBD1 (7 bases). CDR1 and CDR2 from the germline V gene are MDHEN and SYDVKM. There are 16 residues in the CDR3. V was clipped by 7 bases and J by 1 base, with 16 bases between them. The CDR3 DNA sequence: TGTGCCAGCACCCCGGCGGGGACAGAGAACACCGGGGAGCTGTTTTTT. Translating gives CASTPAGTENTGELFF.

Many counts were recorded for this clonotype. CDR3 sequence: CSAPRDWLTFTETQYF. The CDR3 DNA reads TGCAGTGCCCCCCGGGATTGGTTAACCTTCACCGAGACCCAGTACTTC. This chain uses TRBV20-1 with TRBJ2-5, with D perhaps matching TRBD2 (5 bases). Germline values: CDR1 DFQATT, CDR2 SNEGSKA (reference sequence). The CDR3 runs 16 residues. Trimming left V 6 bases short and J 5 bases short, with 25 bases between.

This clonotype was detected ten times or more. The chain has TRBV2 and TRBJ2-5; tentative D call: TRBD2 (5 bases). CDR3 length: 11 amino acids. V lost 7 bases to trimming and J lost 7 bases, with 10 bases between them. CDR1 and CDR2 from the germline V gene are SNHLY and FYNNEI. The CDR3, as DNA: TGTGCCAGCACCAAAGGAGGGACCCAGTACTTC. Translating gives CASTKGGTQYF.

For this clonotype: It may be a read error: a sequence one base away is much more abundant. The J gene is TRBJ1-4, the V gene TRBV5-1, with 7 positions matching TRBD1. After removal of 7 bases from V and 5 bases from J, the junction contained 11 bases not matched to a gene. The CDR3 contains 15 residues. The germline V gene encodes CDR1 SGHRS and CDR2 YFSETQ. The CDR3, as DNA: TGCGCCAGCGGCACTACAGGGGTCAAGAATGAAAAACTGTTTTTT. Translated, it gives CASGTTGVKNEKLFF.

This clonotype was seen repeatedly, ten times or more. J is TRBJ2-7 and V is TRBV5-1, with D unresolved. Trimming cost V 0 bases and J 3 bases, with 16 bases left between them. Looked up from germline, CDR1 is SGHRS and CDR2 is YFSETQ. The CDR3 runs 16 residues. CDR3 sequence (DNA): TGCGCCAGCAGCTTGGTCTGGGGAAGGCCTGGCTACGAGCAGTACTTC. As protein: CASSLVWGRPGYEQYF.

This clonotype has a handful of counts. The rearrangement uses TRBV10-1 and TRBJ2-2; D gene unclear. Germline V gives CDR1 WNHNN, CDR2 SYGVQD (reference sequence). V was clipped by 4 bases and J by 7 bases, with 13 bases between them. This CDR3 contains 14 residues. CDR3 region: CASSAGFVGGELFF. CDR3 DNA: TGCGCCAGCAGTGCCGGGTTTGTTGGCGGGGAGCTGTTTTTT.

At least ten counts were recorded for this clonotype. This chain connects TRBV6-1 to TRBJ2-3; D is unclear. CDR1 and CDR2 from the germline V gene are MNHNS and SASEGT. The CDR3 extends over 15 amino acids. Between the trimmed V and J ends, which lost 0 bases and 4 bases, there was a span of 11 bases. The CDR3 region is CASSEALDRADTQYF. For the CDR3, the DNA is TGTGCCAGCAGTGAAGCGCTCGACCGAGCAGATACGCAGTATTTT.

This clonotype was found many times. The chain has TRBV28 and TRBJ1-1; a possible D gene is TRBD1 (6 bases). V was cut by 6 bases and J by 1 base, with 15 bases left in between. The germline V gene encodes CDR1 MDHEN and CDR2 SYDVKM. The CDR3 runs to 15 residues. CDR3 nucleotide sequence: TGTGCCAGCAGCCCCCATAGGACAGCGAACACTGAAGCTTTCTTT. Encoded protein: CASSPHRTANTEAFF.

This clonotype was recorded many times. The gene calls are TRBV7-8 and TRBJ2-1, with TRBD2 matching over 10 bases. The CDR3 is 16 residues long. V trimming: 1 base; J trimming: 6 bases; junction bases outside the gene matches: 6. Germline assignment: CDR1 SGHVS and CDR2 FQNEAQ. CDR3 protein: CASSLGGTSAFNEQFF. The CDR3 region has the DNA TGTGCCAGCAGCTTAGGCGGGACTAGCGCGTTCAATGAGCAGTTCTTC.

The V gene is TRBV6-5, the J gene TRBJ1-6, with no clear D. The CDR3 runs to 15 residues. Germline V gives CDR1 MNHEY, CDR2 SVGAGI. V was clipped by 0 bases and J by 6 bases, with 9 bases between them. CDR3 DNA sequence: TGTGCCAGCAGTTACTCGGGATCTATTAATTCACCCCTCCACTTT. Protein: CASSYSGSINSPLHF.

The table lists this clonotype with many counts. This chain connects TRBV20-1 to TRBJ1-2, with D unclear. The length of the CDR3 is 15 residues. Germline CDR1 reads DFQATT; CDR2 reads SNEGSKA (reference sequence). The ends were cut back, 6 bases at V and 8 bases at J, with 25 bases in the middle. DNA for the CDR3: TGCAGTGCGAAAAATTTCAGAGACACCCGGCGAGGCTACACCTTC. This gives the protein CSAKNFRDTRRGYTF.

This sequence joins TRBV27 and TRBJ2-7; 13 bases line up with TRBD2. CDR1 MNHEY and CDR2 SMNVEV come from the germline V gene (reference sequence). V was pared by 5 bases and J by 3 bases, with 16 bases of the junction left unmatched. The length of the CDR3 is 19 residues. The CDR3 spells CASSPLTSGRAINSYEQYF. CDR3 DNA sequence: TGTGCCAGCAGTCCCCTTACTAGCGGGAGGGCGATAAACAGCTACGAGCAGTACTTC.

Many counts were recorded for this clonotype. The chain joins TRBV20-1 to TRBJ2-1; perhaps TRBD1 as D (5 bases). With 6 bases removed from V and 4 bases from J, the gap between germline ends came to 16 bases. CDR1 and CDR2 from the germline V gene are DFQATT and SNEGSKA (reference sequence). CDR3 length: 14 amino acids. The CDR3 DNA is TGCAGTGCGCGACAGTTGGGCGAATACAATGAGCAGTTCTTC. Translation gives CSARQLGEYNEQFF.

The chain employs TRBV5-6 and TRBJ2-4; D may be TRBD2 (6 bases). The ends were cut back, 4 bases at V and 9 bases at J, with 20 bases in the middle. From germline, CDR1 is SGHDT and CDR2 YYEEEE. The length of the CDR3 is 15 residues. CDR3 region: CASSIPPPGLSIQYF. In nucleotides, the CDR3 is TGTGCCAGCAGCATCCCTCCACCGGGACTGAGCATTCAGTACTTC.

This clonotype showed up just a few times. The chain has TRBV5-1 and TRBJ2-7; D may correspond to TRBD1 or TRBD2 (5 bases each). Deletions cut 2 bases from V and 0 bases from J, with 12 bases between. Germline V CDR1 and CDR2: SGHRS, YFSETQ. The CDR3 has 15 residues. The CDR3 DNA reads as TGCGCCAGCAGCTTTCGGGCAGGGAGCTCCTACGAGCAGTACTTC. Its translation: CASSFRAGSSYEQYF.